These T cell receptor beta chains were read from a single sample in a study of response to subunit inactivated influenza vaccine. Each CDR3 protein is one row after TCRdb ran MiXCR on the RT-PCR reads. The sample has 700,000 to 800,000 distinct CDR3 sequences; approximately 18% are singletons. This specimen was PBMCs from blood, taken about 5 days after vaccination. These receptors were obtained from a man over 45 who received an inactivated influenza vaccine. Both conserved end residues are part of each CDR3. The D gene is left open where the match is weak. Not every row has a clone size; where given, it reads once, few, many or a size class.

D gene	J gene	V gene	clone size	CDR3 DNA	CDR3 protein
.	TRBJ1-1	TRBV7-2	.	TGTGCCAGCAGCTTAGAGGGCTGGAACACTGAAGCTTTCTTT	CASSLEGWNTEAFF
.	TRBJ1-6	TRBV27	.	TGTGCCAGCAGCAGAAAGGGGTATTCACCCCTCCACTTT	CASSRKGYSPLHF
.	TRBJ1-2	TRBV7-9	.	TGTGCCAGCAGCTCGAGAACCGCCGGCTATGGCTACACCTTC	CASSSRTAGYGYTF
TRBD1	TRBJ1-3	TRBV5-1	few	TGCGCCAGCAGCCCGACAGGGAACCCTGGAAACACCATATATTTT	CASSPTGNPGNTIYF
.	TRBJ2-3	TRBV10-3	.	TGTGCCATCAGCGGGAGAGAAGATACGCAGTATTTT	CAISGREDTQYF
.	TRBJ2-3	TRBV6-1	few	TGTGCCAGCAGGGGGGCGGGAGGCACAGATACGCAGTATTTT	CASRGAGGTDTQYF
TRBD2	TRBJ2-7	TRBV20-1	.	TGCAGTGCTCGACCGACTAGCAGTCGAATCTACGAGCAGTACTTC	CSARPTSSRIYEQYF
.	TRBJ2-1	TRBV6-2/TRBV6-3	few	TGTGCCAGCGCCCTCTGGGCCAACAATGAGCAGTTCTTC	CASALWANNEQFF
TRBD2	TRBJ2-2	TRBV7-2	.	TGTGCCAGCAGACCAGGGACTAGCGGGACCGGGGAGCTGTTTTTT	CASRPGTSGTGELFF
TRBD1	TRBJ2-5	TRBV5-1	.	TGCGCCAGCAGCTCAGGGACAGGGATAGAGACCCAGTACTTC	CASSSGTGIETQYF
TRBD1	TRBJ1-2	TRBV6-1	.	TGTGCCAGCAGTCGATCAGGGGGCGATTCCTATGGCTACACCTTC	CASSRSGGDSYGYTF
.	TRBJ2-3	TRBV6-5	.	TGTGCCAGCAGTTACACGTCAATAGGGCTGGGCACAGATACGCAGTATTTT	CASSYTSIGLGTDTQYF
.	TRBJ2-1	TRBV4-3	few	TGCGCCAGCAGCCAAGAATACCAGCCTCAGGGTGAGCAGTTCTTC	CASSQEYQPQGEQFF
.	TRBJ1-6	TRBV11-2	.	TGTGCCAGCACCGGGAGCTCCTATAATTCACCCCTCCACTTT	CASTGSSYNSPLHF
.	TRBJ1-4	TRBV10-3	.	TGTGCCACTACCCCAGGGACCGGCGAAAAACTGTTTTTT	CATTPGTGEKLFF
.	TRBJ2-1	TRBV6-2/TRBV6-3	.	TGTGCCAGCAGTTACTCGAAGGGAGTCGAGCAGTTCTTC	CASSYSKGVEQFF
.	TRBJ2-1	TRBV5-1	many	TGCGCCAGCAGCCCTTTTTGGGCAGGGCTTGACGAGCAGTTCTTC	CASSPFWAGLDEQFF
.	TRBJ2-5	TRBV7-3	many	TGTGCCAGCAGTGACATAGGCGAGACCCAGTACTTC	CASSDIGETQYF
.	TRBJ2-3	TRBV6-2/TRBV6-3	.	TGTGCCAGCAGTCGGACAAAAGGAGATACGCAGTATTTT	CASSRTKGDTQYF
TRBD2	TRBJ2-1	TRBV7-9	few	TGTGCCAGCATCGAGAGACTAGCGGGGTGGGATGAGCAGTTCTTC	CASIERLAGWDEQFF
TRBD1	TRBJ2-1	TRBV5-1	many	TGCGCCAGCAGCATCCGGGACAGGGGGTCCCATGAGCAGTTCTTC	CASSIRDRGSHEQFF
.	TRBJ1-3	TRBV12-3/TRBV12-4	.	TGTGCCAGCAGTGCTAATAGGAACACCATATATTTT	CASSANRNTIYF
TRBD2	TRBJ2-3	TRBV20-1	.	TGCAGTGCCCAGGAGGCTAGCGGAAAAACATCAAGCACAGATACGCAGTATTTT	CSAQEASGKTSSTDTQYF
.	TRBJ1-3	TRBV28	few	TGTGCCACCATATCTGGAAACACCATATATTTT	CATISGNTIYF
.	TRBJ1-1	TRBV12-3/TRBV12-4	few	TGTGCCAGCAGTTTATTGGCGGTCAACACTGAAGCTTTCTTT	CASSLLAVNTEAFF
.	TRBJ1-5	TRBV20-1	few	TGCAGTGCTATGAGGGCTAGCAATCAGCCCCAGCATTTT	CSAMRASNQPQHF
.	TRBJ2-1	TRBV5-1	many	TGCGCCAGCAGACCCCAGGGGAATGAGCAGTTCTTC	CASRPQGNEQFF
.	TRBJ2-6	TRBV6-5	.	TGTGCCAGCAGTTACTCAGTTCCCTCTGGGGCCAACGTCCTGACTTTC	CASSYSVPSGANVLTF
.	TRBJ2-3	TRBV7-2	few	TGTGCCAGCAGCCTCTGGCGGCCGGGCACAGATACGCAGTATTTT	CASSLWRPGTDTQYF
TRBD2	TRBJ2-1	TRBV29-1	many	TGCAGCGTAGCACGCGGGGGGGGCTCTTACAATGAGCAGTTCTTC	CSVARGGGSYNEQFF
TRBD1	TRBJ2-1	TRBV5-5	.	TGTGCCAGCAGAGTGGACAGGGGGCTGGATGAGCAGTTCTTC	CASRVDRGLDEQFF
.	TRBJ2-1	TRBV7-8	many	TGTGCCAGCAGCACCATCGACAGGCCCAGCTCCTACAATGAGCAGTTCTTC	CASSTIDRPSSYNEQFF
.	TRBJ2-7	TRBV20-1	many	TGCAGTGCTAGAGACGTCGGCTACGAGCAGTACTTC	CSARDVGYEQYF
.	TRBJ2-5	TRBV5-1	once	TGCGCCAGCAGCTTGGGAACAGTGTCGGAGACCCAGTACTTC	CASSLGTVSETQYF
TRBD2	TRBJ2-2	TRBV6-1	.	TGTGCCAGCAGCCACGGACTAGCGGGAGTTACCGGGGAGCTGTTTTTT	CASSHGLAGVTGELFF
.	TRBJ2-7	TRBV10-3	.	TGTGCCATCAGTGAGGGGCATAGAATCAACGGAGAGCAGTACTTC	CAISEGHRINGEQYF
.	TRBJ2-5	TRBV12-3/TRBV12-4	.	TGTGCCAGCAGCCAACAAGAGAGGGACCAGTACTTC	CASSQQERDQYF
TRBD1	TRBJ2-5	TRBV18	few	TGTGCCAGCTCACCACCGGGACAGCTCCTTCAAGAGACCCAGTACTTC	CASSPPGQLLQETQYF
TRBD2	TRBJ2-5	TRBV9	.	TGTGCCAGCAGCTCCTCTAGCGGGAGGGCCTCAGAGACCCAGTACTTC	CASSSSSGRASETQYF